This TCR beta chain comes out of a study of cytomegalovirus exposure and HLA in healthy donors. About the research overall: Both the 120 validation repertoires and the 600 to 700 first-cohort repertoires used the same platform, as reported by a later analysis.

Produced via immunoSEQ multiplex PCR; TCRdb's table is partial and in-frame only. The table includes some 250,000 clones, about 90% detected once. The approximately 120-subject validation cohort, separate from the 666-subject first cohort, included the donors. Sequencing used PBMCs. The receptor was isolated from a woman between 18 and 29 years old in good health and CMV-seronegative.

Written as DNA, the CDR3 is TGTGCCTGGAGTATTGGACACACACAAGAGACCCAGTACTTC. The encoded protein is CAWSIGHTQETQYF. This chain joins TRBV30 and TRBJ2-5; TRBD1 might be the D (5 bases). Trimming shortened V by 2 bases and J by 2 bases, and 12 bases separated the two germline ends. This CDR3 has 14 residues. Germline CDR1 GTSNPN, CDR2 SVGIG (reference sequence).